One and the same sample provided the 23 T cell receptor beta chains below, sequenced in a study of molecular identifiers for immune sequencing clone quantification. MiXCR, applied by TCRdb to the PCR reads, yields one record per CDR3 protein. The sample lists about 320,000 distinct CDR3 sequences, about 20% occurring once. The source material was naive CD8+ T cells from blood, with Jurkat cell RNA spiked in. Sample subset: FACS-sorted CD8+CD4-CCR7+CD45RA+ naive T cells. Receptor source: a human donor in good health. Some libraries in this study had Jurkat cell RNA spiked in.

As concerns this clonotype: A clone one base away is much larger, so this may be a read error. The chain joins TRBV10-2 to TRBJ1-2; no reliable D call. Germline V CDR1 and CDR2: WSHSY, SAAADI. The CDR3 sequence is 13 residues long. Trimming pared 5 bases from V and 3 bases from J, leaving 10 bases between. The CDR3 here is CASSKTEDYGYTF. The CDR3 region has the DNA TGCGCCAGCAGTAAAACGGAGGACTATGGCTACACCTTC.

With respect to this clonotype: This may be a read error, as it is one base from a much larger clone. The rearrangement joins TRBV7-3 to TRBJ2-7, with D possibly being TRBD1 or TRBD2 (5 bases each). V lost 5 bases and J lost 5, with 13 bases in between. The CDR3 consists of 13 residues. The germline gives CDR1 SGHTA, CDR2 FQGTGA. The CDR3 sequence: CASSQGPGHEQYF. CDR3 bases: TGTGCCAGCAGCCAAGGACCGGGGCACGAGCAGTACTTC.

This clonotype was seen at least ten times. This CDR3 reads CSVEGVTSGGASYEQYF. CDR3 bases: TGCAGCGTTGAAGGAGTGACTAGCGGGGGGGCCTCCTACGAGCAGTACTTC. V is TRBV29-1 and J is TRBJ2-7; TRBD2 matches 14 bases. V was pared by 1 base and J by 0 bases, with 5 bases of the junction left unmatched. Germline V gene data show CDR1 as SQVTM and CDR2 as ANQGSEA. The CDR3 length is 17 residues.

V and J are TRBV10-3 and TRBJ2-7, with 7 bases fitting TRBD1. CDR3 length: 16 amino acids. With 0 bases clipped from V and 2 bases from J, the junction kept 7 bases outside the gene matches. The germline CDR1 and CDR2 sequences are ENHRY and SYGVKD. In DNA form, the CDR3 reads TGTGCCATCAGTGAGTCGCTTCCAGGGGGTCCCTACGAGCAGTACTTC. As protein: CAISESLPGGPYEQYF.

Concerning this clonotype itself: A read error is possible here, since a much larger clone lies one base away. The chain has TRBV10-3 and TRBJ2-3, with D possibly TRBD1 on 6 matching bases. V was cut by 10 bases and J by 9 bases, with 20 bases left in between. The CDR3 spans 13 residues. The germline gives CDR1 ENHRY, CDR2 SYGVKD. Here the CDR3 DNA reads TGTGCCACCATGATGGGGGCCACGTTAACGCAGTATTTT. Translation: CATMMGATLTQYF.

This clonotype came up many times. The CDR3 coding sequence is TGCAGGTACCGGCTGGCGGACCCATACGAGCAGTACTTC. This gives the protein CRYRLADPYEQYF. The chain employs TRBV20-1 and TRBJ2-7; D gene ambiguous. This CDR3 has 13 residues. Germline V CDR1 and CDR2: DFQATT, SNEGSKA (reference sequence).

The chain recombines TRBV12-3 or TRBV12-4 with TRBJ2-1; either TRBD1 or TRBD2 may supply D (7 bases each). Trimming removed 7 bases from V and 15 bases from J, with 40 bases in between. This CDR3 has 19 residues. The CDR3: CASTTDLGYGEGYQRGRFF. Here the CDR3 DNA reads TGTGCCAGCACCACCGATCTTGGCTACGGGGAGGGGTACCAGAGGGGGCGGTTCTTC.

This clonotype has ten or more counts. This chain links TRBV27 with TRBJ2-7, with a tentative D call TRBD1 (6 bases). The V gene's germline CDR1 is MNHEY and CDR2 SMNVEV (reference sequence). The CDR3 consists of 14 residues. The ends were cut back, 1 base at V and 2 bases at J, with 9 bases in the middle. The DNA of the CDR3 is TGTGCCAGCAGTTTATTTGGGGGCCCCTACGAGCAGTACTTC. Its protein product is CASSLFGGPYEQYF.

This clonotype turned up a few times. The CDR3 spells CASSFPGQGAEAFF. CDR3 DNA: TGTGCCAGCAGCTTTCCGGGACAGGGTGCTGAAGCTTTCTTT. The V and J genes are TRBV7-9 and TRBJ1-1; 9 nucleotides line up with TRBD1. The V and J ends lost 3 bases and 6 bases, in that order; junction bases with no gene match: 5. The germline CDR1 and CDR2 sequences are SEHNR and FQNEAQ (reference sequence). This CDR3 region has 14 residues.

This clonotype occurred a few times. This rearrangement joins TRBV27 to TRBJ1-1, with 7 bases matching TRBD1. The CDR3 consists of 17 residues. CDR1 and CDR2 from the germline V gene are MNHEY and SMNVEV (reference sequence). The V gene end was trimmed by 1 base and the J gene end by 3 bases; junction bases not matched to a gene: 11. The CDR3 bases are TGTGCCAGCAGTTTATTTGGGACAGAATCGATGTACACTGAAGCTTTCTTT. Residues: CASSLFGTESMYTEAFF.

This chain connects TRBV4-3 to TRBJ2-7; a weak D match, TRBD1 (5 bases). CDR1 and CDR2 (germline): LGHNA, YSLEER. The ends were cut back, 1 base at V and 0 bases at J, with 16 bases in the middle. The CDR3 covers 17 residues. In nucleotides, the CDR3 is TGCGCCAGCAGCCAAGGATCCCGGACAAGCAGCTCCTACGAGCAGTACTTC. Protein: CASSQGSRTSSSYEQYF.

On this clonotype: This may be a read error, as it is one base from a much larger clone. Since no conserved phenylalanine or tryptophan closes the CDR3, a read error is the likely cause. The CDR3 here is CASNRGNGYTY. Here the CDR3 DNA reads TGTGCCAGTAATAGAGGGAATGGCTACACCTAC. V and J are TRBV19 and TRBJ1-2; D ambiguous. Germline V gives CDR1 LNHDA, CDR2 SQIVND (reference sequence). Trimming pared 7 bases from V and 6 bases from J, leaving 9 bases between. This CDR3 has 11 residues.

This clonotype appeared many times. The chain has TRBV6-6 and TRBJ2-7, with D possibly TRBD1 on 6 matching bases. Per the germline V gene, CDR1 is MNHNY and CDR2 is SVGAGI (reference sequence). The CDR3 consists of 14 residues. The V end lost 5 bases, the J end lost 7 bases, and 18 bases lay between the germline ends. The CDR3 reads CASSMGDTDSEQYF. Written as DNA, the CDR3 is TGTGCCAGCAGTATGGGGGACACCGATTCGGAGCAGTACTTC.

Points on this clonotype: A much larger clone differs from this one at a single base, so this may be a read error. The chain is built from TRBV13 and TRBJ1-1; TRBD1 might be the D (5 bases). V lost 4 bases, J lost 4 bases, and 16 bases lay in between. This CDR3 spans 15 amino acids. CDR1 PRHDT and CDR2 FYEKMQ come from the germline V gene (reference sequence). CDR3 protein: CASSWGRERSTEAFF. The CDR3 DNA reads TGTGCCAGCAGCTGGGGACGGGAAAGGAGCACTGAAGCTTTCTTT.

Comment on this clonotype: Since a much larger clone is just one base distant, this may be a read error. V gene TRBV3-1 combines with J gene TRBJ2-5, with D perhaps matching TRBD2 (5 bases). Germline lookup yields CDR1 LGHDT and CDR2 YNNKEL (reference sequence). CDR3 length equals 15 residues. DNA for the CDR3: TGTGCCAGCAGCCAAGATCCGGGAACACAAGAGACCCAGCACTTC. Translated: CASSQDPGTQETQHF.

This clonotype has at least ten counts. The CDR3: CASSQAADGYTF. The CDR3 DNA is TGTGCCAGCAGTCAGGCGGCAGATGGCTACACCTTC. This chain joins TRBV28 and TRBJ1-2; no firm D call. The V and J ends lost 5 bases and 6 bases respectively, with 10 bases between them. The germline CDR1 and CDR2 sequences are MDHEN and SYDVKM. The CDR3 contains 12 residues.

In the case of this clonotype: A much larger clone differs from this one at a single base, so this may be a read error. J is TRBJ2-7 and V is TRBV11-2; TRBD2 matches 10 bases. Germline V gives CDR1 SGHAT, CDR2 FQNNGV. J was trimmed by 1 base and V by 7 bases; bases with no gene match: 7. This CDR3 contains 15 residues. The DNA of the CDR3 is TGTGCCAGCACCGGGGGACTAGCGTCGTCCTACGAGCAGTACTTC. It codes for CASTGGLASSYEQYF.

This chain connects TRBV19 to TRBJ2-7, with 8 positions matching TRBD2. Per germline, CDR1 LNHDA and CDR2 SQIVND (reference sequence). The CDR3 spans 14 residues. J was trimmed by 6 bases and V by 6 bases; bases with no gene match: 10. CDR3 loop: CASSLISGSSEQYF. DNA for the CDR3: TGTGCCAGTAGCCTTATCAGCGGGAGTTCCGAGCAGTACTTC.

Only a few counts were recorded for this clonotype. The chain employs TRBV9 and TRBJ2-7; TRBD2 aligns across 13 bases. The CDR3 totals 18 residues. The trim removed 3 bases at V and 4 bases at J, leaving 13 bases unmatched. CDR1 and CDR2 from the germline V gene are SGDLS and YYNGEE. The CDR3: CASSAGLPGTSGEYEQYF. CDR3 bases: TGTGCCAGCAGCGCGGGACTCCCCGGGACTAGCGGGGAGTACGAGCAGTACTTC.

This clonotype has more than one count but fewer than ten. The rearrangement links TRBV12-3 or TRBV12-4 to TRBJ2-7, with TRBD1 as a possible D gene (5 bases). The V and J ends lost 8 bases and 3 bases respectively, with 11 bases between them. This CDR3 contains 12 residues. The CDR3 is CASSDSYYEQYF. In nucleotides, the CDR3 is TGTGCCAGCTCAGACAGTTACTACGAGCAGTACTTC.

DNA of the CDR3: TGCGCCAGCAGCCAAGATCGGGTCGGGAGCTCCTACGAGCAGTACTTC. Amino acids: CASSQDRVGSSYEQYF. The chain joins TRBV4-3 to TRBJ2-7; D might be TRBD2 (6 bases). The CDR3 is 16 residues long. The germline gives CDR1 LGHNA, CDR2 YSLEER. V lost 0 bases and J lost 0, with 12 bases in between.

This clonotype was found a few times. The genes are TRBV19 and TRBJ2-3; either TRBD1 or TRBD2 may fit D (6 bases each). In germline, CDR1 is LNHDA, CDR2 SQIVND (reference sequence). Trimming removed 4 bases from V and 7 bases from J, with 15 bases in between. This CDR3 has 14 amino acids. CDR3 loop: CASSSANRDYTQYF. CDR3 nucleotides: TGTGCCAGTAGTAGCGCCAACAGGGACTATACGCAGTATTTT. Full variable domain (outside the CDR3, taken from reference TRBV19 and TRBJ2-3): DGGITQSPKYLFRKEGQNVTLSCEQNLNHDAMYWYRQDPGQGLRLIYYSQIVNDFQKGDIAEGYSVSREKKESFPLTVTSAQKNPTAFYLCASSSANRDYTQYFGPGTRLTVL.

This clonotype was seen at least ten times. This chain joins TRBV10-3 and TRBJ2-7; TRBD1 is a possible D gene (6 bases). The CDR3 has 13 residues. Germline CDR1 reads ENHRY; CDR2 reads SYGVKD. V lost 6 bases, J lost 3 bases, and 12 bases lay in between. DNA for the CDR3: TGTGCCATCAGCGAGGGACAAATCTACGAGCAGTACTTC. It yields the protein CAISEGQIYEQYF.